This T cell receptor (beta chain) derives from a study of blood T cell repertoires in COVID-19. Study context: In each case, the material was cDNA or gDNA derived from T cells, B-cell-depleted T cells, or PBMCs.

Recruited during active infection, patients (from Seattle) were subsequently followed longitudinally. Produced via immunoSEQ multiplex PCR; TCRdb's table is partial and in-frame only. The sample has approximately 260,000 clones, roughly 90% seen once; the top ten hold 2.1%. Sequenced material: peripheral blood. This sequence originates from an older woman with COVID-19, enrolled during active disease.

The DNA of the CDR3 is TGTGCCAGTAGCCCCGGGACAGGGAATTTGAGGAATCAGCCCCAGCATTTT. It encodes CASSPGTGNLRNQPQHF. The chain joins TRBV19 to TRBJ1-5; TRBD1 matches 9 bases. Losses at the gene ends were 6 bases for V and 4 bases for J; bases not matched to a gene: 13. The length of the CDR3 is 17 residues. The germline gives CDR1 LNHDA, CDR2 SQIVND (reference sequence). The whole variable domain, remainder taken from reference TRBV19 and TRBJ1-5, is DGGITQSPKYLFRKEGQNVTLSCEQNLNHDAMYWYRQDPGQGLRLIYYSQIVNDFQKGDIAEGYSVSREKKESFPLTVTSAQKNPTAFYLCASSPGTGNLRNQPQHFGDGTRLSIL.